Below, 10 T cell receptor beta chains from the same sample are listed, as sequenced in a study of OX40 agonist ivuxolimab in advanced cancers. Data came from immunoSEQ multiplex PCR; TCRdb stores just in-frame clones and leaves some out. Here the sample spans around 60,000 clones, less than 85% being singletons. Here the sequenced sample was CD4+ or CD8+ T cells sorted from blood, taken in a trial of the OX40 agonist ivuxolimab. These receptors were taken from an adult with an advanced solid tumor such as melanoma, head and neck, liver or kidney cancer.

The chain links TRBV11-3 to TRBJ1-2; TRBD1 might be the D (6 bases). CDR1 SGHNT and CDR2 YENEEA come from the germline V gene. V gave up 0 bases and J gave up 8 bases, with 10 bases separating them. The CDR3 is 13 residues long. CDR3 in amino acids: CASSLEGQFGYTF. The CDR3 DNA reads as TGTGCCAGCAGCTTAGAAGGACAGTTCGGCTACACCTTC.

The V gene is TRBV5-1, the J gene TRBJ2-7; 11 bases fit TRBD1. Germline loops: CDR1 SGHRS, CDR2 YFSETQ. The CDR3 extends over 15 amino acids. V lost 4 bases and J lost 4; bases outside the gene matches: 7. CDR3 DNA sequence: TGCGCCAGCAGCCCCCGGACAGGGGGCGGATACGAGCAGTACTTC. It translates to CASSPRTGGGYEQYF.

The chain recombines TRBV5-1 with TRBJ2-6; D is ambiguous. Between the trimmed V and J ends, which lost 7 bases and 0 bases, there was a span of 14 bases. The CDR3 is 16 residues long. The germline gives CDR1 SGHRS, CDR2 YFSETQ. The CDR3 nucleotides read TGCGCCAGCGGCCAGGCGACTTTCTCTGGGGCCAACGTCCTGACTTTC. Residues: CASGQATFSGANVLTF.

This chain joins TRBV7-2 and TRBJ2-7; 10 bases map to TRBD1. Unmatched junction bases numbered 8, after V lost 4 bases and J lost 2 bases. Germline V gene data show CDR1 as SGHTA and CDR2 as FQGNSA. The CDR3 is 16 amino acids. The CDR3 coding sequence is TGTGCCAGCAGCTCTCTTGGGGGACAGGGGACCTACGAGCAGTACTTC. This sequence encodes CASSSLGGQGTYEQYF.

The J gene is TRBJ1-1, the V gene TRBV27; 8 positions match TRBD1. CDR1 is MNHEY, CDR2 SMNVEV, per germline (reference sequence). J lost 0 bases, V lost 6 bases, and 3 bases had no gene match. The CDR3 spans 14 residues. This CDR3 is CASSRQGLNTEAFF. CDR3 nucleotide sequence: TGTGCCAGCAGCCGACAGGGGTTGAACACTGAAGCTTTCTTT.

The V gene is TRBV29-1, the J gene TRBJ2-1; the D gene is possibly TRBD2 (7 bases). Germline-derived CDR1 and CDR2 are SQVTM and ANQGSEA. The CDR3 length is 14 residues. The V gene lost 2 bases and the J gene lost 5 bases, with 13 bases spanning the gap. Here the CDR3 DNA reads TGCAGCGTTGAACGGGGGGCGAACCACAATGAGCAGTTCTTC. Translating it yields CSVERGANHNEQFF.

This clone was observed a few times. This chain links TRBV29-1 with TRBJ1-5; D not certain. Between the trimmed V and J ends, which lost 7 bases and 6 bases, there was a span of 16 bases. The germline V gene encodes CDR1 SQVTM and CDR2 ANQGSEA. The CDR3 runs 13 residues. This CDR3 reads CSATEGSGQPQHF. In DNA, the CDR3 is TGCAGCGCGACGGAGGGCAGCGGTCAGCCCCAGCATTTT.

J is TRBJ2-5 and V is TRBV7-8; TRBD2 matches 7 bases. This CDR3 region has 14 residues. CDR1 and CDR2 (germline): SGHVS, FQNEAQ. V gave up 1 base and J gave up 5 bases; unmatched junction bases: 4. CDR3 sequence reads: CASSLGGGVETQYF. The CDR3 nucleotides read TGTGCCAGCAGCTTAGGGGGGGGTGTGGAGACCCAGTACTTC.

The chain joins TRBV7-9 to TRBJ2-7, with D possibly being TRBD2 (7 bases). The germline gives CDR1 SEHNR, CDR2 FQNEAQ (reference sequence). This CDR3 is built from 15 residues. The germline V and J ends were trimmed by 5 bases and 1 base, with 15 bases remaining between them. The CDR3, as DNA: TGTGCCAGCAGCAAGGGGGGGACGGGTTCCTACGAGCAGTACTTC. It is translated as CASSKGGTGSYEQYF.

This chain links TRBV18 with TRBJ2-7; possibly TRBD1 or TRBD2 for D (5 bases each). The CDR3 length is 13 residues. V was clipped by 3 bases and J by 6 bases, with 12 bases between them. Germline V gene lookup returns CDR1 KGHSH and CDR2 LQKENI. The CDR3 DNA reads as TGTGCCAGCTCACCTATTACCGGGGCCGAGCAGTACTTC. This sequence encodes CASSPITGAEQYF.